These 18 T cell receptor beta chains were sequenced from one sample in a study of T cells in Graves' hyperthyroidism and ophthalmopathy. Amplification targeted TCR beta CDR3 regions from RNA transcripts. With the HTBI primer set, the TCR CDR3 went through a first round of RT-PCR. A single record per CDR3 protein comes from TCRdb applying MiXCR to the multiplex PCR reads. The sample includes 650,000 to 850,000 distinct CDR3 sequences, approximately 18% of them seen just once. The sequencing input was blood. All receptors derive from a woman aged 50 to 60 with Graves' hyperthyroidism that later progressed to Graves' ophthalmopathy.

In its sample, this clonotype was seen a few times. The chain recombines TRBV15 with TRBJ2-3, with D uncertain. Germline V gives CDR1 LNHNV, CDR2 YYDKDF (reference sequence). V was shortened by 3 bases and J by 6 bases, with 13 bases between the two germline ends. CDR3 length equals 14 residues. The CDR3 DNA reads as TGTGCCACCAGCAGTCAAGGATCATGGGATACGCAGTATTTT. Protein sequence: CATSSQGSWDTQYF.

The chain combines TRBV6-2 or TRBV6-3 with TRBJ1-3; D uncertain. Germline lookup yields CDR1 MNHEY and CDR2 SVGEGT. The CDR3 extends over 15 amino acids. Trimming took 5 bases from V and 2 from J, leaving 13 bases between them. In nucleotides, the CDR3 is TGTGCCAGCAGTCCCGCGGGAAGGACTGGAAACACCATATATTTT. Its protein is CASSPAGRTGNTIYF.

This clonotype has a count of ten or more. This chain uses TRBV9 with TRBJ2-1; 7 bases are shared with TRBD1. Germline V gene lookup returns CDR1 SGDLS and CDR2 YYNGEE. V dropped 3 bases and J dropped 0; count of bases not matched to a gene: 6. CDR3 length: 16 amino acids. The CDR3: CASSAPDRASYNEQFF. CDR3 DNA sequence: TGTGCCAGCAGCGCCCCCGACAGGGCCTCCTACAATGAGCAGTTCTTC.

This chain connects TRBV3-1 to TRBJ2-5, with D possibly matching TRBD1 (6 bases). In germline, CDR1 is LGHDT, CDR2 YNNKEL (reference sequence). Trimming left V 4 bases short and J 1 base short, with 13 bases between. This CDR3 contains 15 residues. CDR3 loop: CASSRPTGIQETQYF. The DNA for the CDR3 is TGTGCCAGCAGCCGCCCCACAGGGATCCAAGAGACCCAGTACTTC.

Ten or more counts support this clonotype. V and J are TRBV7-8 and TRBJ2-5; TRBD1 matches at 10 bases. V gave up 5 bases and J gave up 3 bases; unmatched junction bases: 3. The CDR3 contains 14 residues. The V gene's germline CDR1 is SGHVS and CDR2 FQNEAQ. DNA of the CDR3: TGTGCCAGCAGCGTCGGGACAGGGGAAGAGACCCAGTACTTC. This sequence encodes CASSVGTGEETQYF.

J is TRBJ1-2 and V is TRBV27; TRBD1 matches at 9 bases. Germline V gives CDR1 MNHEY, CDR2 SMNVEV (reference sequence). The CDR3 runs 15 residues. The trim removed 7 bases at V and 7 bases at J, leaving 13 bases unmatched. CDR3 coding DNA: TGTGCCAGCACCCTCGTCGGACAGGGGCTGGGTGGCTACACCTTC. Its protein is CASTLVGQGLGGYTF.

This clonotype appeared many times. This CDR3 is CASSFGNQPQHF. CDR3 DNA: TGTGCCAGCAGCTTTGGCAATCAGCCCCAGCATTTT. The rearrangement uses TRBV11-2 and TRBJ1-5; no clear D. CDR3 size: 12 residues. Germline values: CDR1 SGHAT, CDR2 FQNNGV. Trimming removed 3 bases from V and 2 bases from J, with 2 bases in between.

At least ten counts were recorded for this clonotype. J is TRBJ1-5 and V is TRBV18; no definite D call. The V end lost 4 bases, the J end lost 2 bases, and 9 bases lay between the germline ends. Germline V gene lookup returns CDR1 KGHSH and CDR2 LQKENI. The CDR3 sequence is 14 residues long. CDR3 in amino acids: CASSRGDGNQPQHF. The DNA for the CDR3 is TGTGCCAGCTCACGAGGAGACGGCAATCAGCCCCAGCATTTT.

For this clonotype: A much larger clone lies one base from this, so it may be a read error. This chain uses TRBV12-3 or TRBV12-4 with TRBJ1-4; 9 bases are shared with TRBD1. CDR3 size: 14 residues. CDR3 amino acids: CASSEGDRVEKLYF. The CDR3 DNA sequence: TGTGCCAGCAGCGAAGGGGACAGGGTGGAAAAACTGTATTTT.

This clonotype was observed many times. The chain uses TRBV7-9 and TRBJ2-7, with a possible D match to TRBD1 (5 bases). V was trimmed by 5 bases and J by 3 bases, leaving 11 bases between them. Germline-derived CDR1 and CDR2 are SEHNR and FQNEAQ (reference sequence). CDR3 length: 13 amino acids. The CDR3 DNA reads TGTGCCAGCAGCCCGAGAAGGGGCTACGAGCAGTACTTC. Its translation is CASSPRRGYEQYF.

This clonotype has more than one count but fewer than ten. The chain couples TRBV27 to TRBJ2-3; tentatively, D is TRBD1 or TRBD2 (5 bases each). Germline CDR1 and CDR2: MNHEY and SMNVEV (reference sequence). V was pared by 6 bases and J by 0 bases, with 16 bases between. This CDR3 is built from 16 residues. CDR3 DNA: TGTGCCAGCAGGGGTTCCCCGGGGCTAAGCACAGATACGCAGTATTTT. Residues: CASRGSPGLSTDTQYF.

The chain links TRBV20-1 to TRBJ1-3; D is uncertain. CDR1 DFQATT and CDR2 SNEGSKA come from the germline V gene (reference sequence). This CDR3 has 14 amino acids. Trimming shortened V by 2 bases and J by 0 bases, and 8 bases separated the two germline ends. The chain's CDR3 is CSARQASSGNTIYF. The CDR3 bases are TGCAGTGCTAGACAGGCGAGCTCTGGAAACACCATATATTTT.

This clonotype was detected many times. The gene calls are TRBV2 and TRBJ2-3; 11 bases line up with TRBD2. The CDR3 totals 15 residues. V trimming: 6 bases; J trimming: 4 bases; junction bases outside the gene matches: 6. Looked up from germline, CDR1 is SNHLY and CDR2 is FYNNEI. The CDR3 here is CASRGLAGGPDTQYF. CDR3 DNA: TGTGCCAGCAGGGGCTTAGCGGGGGGGCCAGATACGCAGTATTTT.

This clonotype occurred many times. The V gene is TRBV5-1, the J gene TRBJ1-1; 10 nucleotides match TRBD1. The germline gives CDR1 SGHRS, CDR2 YFSETQ. Unmatched junction bases numbered 10, after V lost 4 bases and J lost 1 base. This CDR3 is 17 amino acids long. CDR3: CASSARGQGFSNTEAFF. The CDR3 DNA follows: TGCGCCAGCAGCGCGAGGGGACAGGGGTTCTCGAACACTGAAGCTTTCTTT.

This clonotype was detected only a few times. The chain combines TRBV7-9 with TRBJ2-5, with D tentatively TRBD1 (6 bases). This CDR3 has 15 residues. Germline lookup yields CDR1 SEHNR and CDR2 FQNEAQ (reference sequence). The V end was cut by 4 bases, the J end by 3 bases, with 15 bases between. CDR3 loop: CASSWGPGDKETQYF. The CDR3 DNA reads TGTGCCAGCAGCTGGGGACCCGGGGACAAAGAGACCCAGTACTTC.

This clonotype appeared a few times. CDR3 sequence (DNA): TGTGCCAGCAGCTTAGGGGTGATCGGGGAGCTGTTTTTT. Translating gives CASSLGVIGELFF. The chain recombines TRBV7-6 with TRBJ2-2, with D hard to call. Between the trimmed V and J ends, which lost 1 base and 7 bases, there was a span of 7 bases. The CDR3 is 13 amino acids. Germline CDR1 SGHVS, CDR2 FNYEAQ.

This clonotype has more than one count but fewer than ten. V and J are TRBV20-1 and TRBJ1-2; D ambiguous. The germline V gene has CDR1 DFQATT and CDR2 SNEGSKA (reference sequence). The CDR3 loop spans 10 amino acids. Trimming left V 6 bases short and J 8 bases short, with 10 bases between. The CDR3 DNA is TGCAGTGCGGGAAGGCGGGGCTACACCTTC. Its translation: CSAGRRGYTF.

The chain has TRBV5-1 and TRBJ1-4; perhaps TRBD1 as D (5 bases). Trimming pared 0 bases from V and 7 bases from J, leaving 16 bases between. Germline V gene data show CDR1 as SGHRS and CDR2 as YFSETQ. The CDR3 is 16 residues long. The CDR3 sequence: CASSLAGAGRGEKLFF. CDR3 in DNA: TGCGCCAGCAGCTTGGCCGGGGCAGGACGGGGTGAAAAACTGTTTTTT.